Listed below are T cell receptor beta chains from one sample, sequenced in a study of blood T cell repertoires in COVID-19. The method was immunoSEQ multiplex PCR; TCRdb's version includes in-frame clones alone and lacks a portion of them. The table has around 200,000 clones, roughly 85% seen once; the top ten hold around 19%. The specimen was PBMCs or T cells enriched from blood (not recorded which). Receptors were obtained from a middle-aged man who had recovered from COVID-19. Each CDR3 is given without its conserved first and last residue.

CDR3 length	V gene	J gene	CDR3 protein
11	TRBV2	TRBJ2-7	ASAGTPRGEQY
13	TRBV9	TRBJ1-2	ASSTSTGASYGYT
14	TRBV5-4	TRBJ2-2	ASSLAGGANTGELF
11	TRBV7-2	TRBJ2-5	ASSLSRWETQY
16	TRBV30	TRBJ2-5	AWSVLGQGLPVEKTQY
11	TRBV27	TRBJ2-5	ASSGTWGETQY
12	TRBV4-1	TRBJ2-7	ASSQVGQGWEQY
11	TRBV4-3	TRBJ2-2	ASSLSVAGELF
13	TRBV14	TRBJ2-5	ASSQLEAGQETQY
14	TRBV6-2/TRBV6-3	TRBJ2-5	ASSYPPSGRRETQY
14	TRBV5-6	TRBJ1-3	ASSLVGQYSGNTIY
13	TRBV5-6	TRBJ1-2	ASTIGLGDFYGYT
13	TRBV5-6	TRBJ2-7	ASSLLSLPPYEQY
12	TRBV19	TRBJ1-1	ASRSGTENTEAF
12	TRBV11-2	TRBJ2-1	ASSPDREYNEQF
13	TRBV7-2	TRBJ2-7	ASSLFTGSSYEQY
12	TRBV5-1	TRBJ1-2	ASSPGQAVYGYT
13	TRBV20-1	TRBJ2-1	SASKLRSSYNEQF
12	TRBV13	TRBJ1-4	ASSSTGRMEKLF
13	TRBV10-3	TRBJ1-5	AISDGGRSNQPQH
12	TRBV6-5	TRBJ2-7	ASTTGDRGGEQY
13	TRBV5-1	TRBJ2-7	ASSFWDRAGNEQY
14	TRBV28	TRBJ2-2	ASSWPGGTNTGELF
13	TRBV19	TRBJ1-1	ASSLGLARNTEAF
9	TRBV5-1	TRBJ2-1	ASRNNNEQF
11	TRBV20-1	TRBJ2-7	SASSTFAYEQY
13	TRBV6-2/TRBV6-3	TRBJ1-1	ASSYSGTGLTEAF
15	TRBV7-3	TRBJ2-7	ASSDPTSGSRTYEQY
11	TRBV28	TRBJ2-7	ASNSGGRDEQY
9	TRBV12-3/TRBV12-4	TRBJ2-1	ASSPEDRQF
13	TRBV19	TRBJ2-6	ASSPYTGWANVLT
12	TRBV7-9	TRBJ1-3	ASSLSISGNTIY
12	TRBV7-3	TRBJ1-2	ASSGGGAGYGYT
15	TRBV5-1	TRBJ2-6	ASSLIQGGSGANVLT
13	TRBV3-1/TRBV3-2	TRBJ2-7	ASSQEVTVAYEQY
14	TRBV5-4	TRBJ1-4	ASSGGTGVSDEKLF
17	TRBV19	TRBJ1-5	ASSPNPGQGVFGNQPQH
11	TRBV3-1/TRBV3-2	TRBJ2-7	ASSQVPQGEQY
11	TRBV6-5	TRBJ2-1	ASRRQGEVEQF
14	TRBV7-9	TRBJ1-2	ASTNPGLIINYGYT